The entry below gives a single T cell receptor beta chain sequence along with its context. Method: immunoSEQ multiplex PCR; TCRdb's copy keeps in-frame clones and lacks some. The data show around 250,000 clones, about 86% seen once. The data derive from a study of blood T cell repertoires in COVID-19. There are 16 residues in the CDR3. The V gene end was trimmed by 5 bases and the J gene end by 6 bases; junction bases not matched to a gene: 8. CDR1 and CDR2 from the germline V gene are LNHDA and SQIVND (reference sequence). This receptor was obtained from a man under 40 with acute COVID-19. The chain joins TRBV19 to TRBJ1-5, with 12 bases identical to TRBD1. Sequencing was performed on PBMCs or T cells enriched from blood (not recorded which). In nucleotides, the CDR3 is TGTGCCAGTAGTGCTCGGGACAGGGGGCGCGGTCAGCCCCAGCATTTT. Encoded protein: CASSARDRGRGQPQHF.